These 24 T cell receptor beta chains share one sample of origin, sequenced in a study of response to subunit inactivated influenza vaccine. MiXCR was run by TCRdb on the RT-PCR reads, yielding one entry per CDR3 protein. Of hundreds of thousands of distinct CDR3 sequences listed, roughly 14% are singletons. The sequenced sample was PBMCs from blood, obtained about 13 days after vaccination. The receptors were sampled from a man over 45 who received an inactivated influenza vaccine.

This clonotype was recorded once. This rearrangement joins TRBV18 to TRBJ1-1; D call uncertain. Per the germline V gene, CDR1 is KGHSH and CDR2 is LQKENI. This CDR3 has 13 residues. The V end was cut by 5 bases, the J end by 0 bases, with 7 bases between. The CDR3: CASSADMNTEAFF. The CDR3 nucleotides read TGTGCCAGCTCAGCAGACATGAACACTGAAGCTTTCTTT.

CDR3 in amino acids: CASSLSPGARQPQHF. The CDR3 nucleotides read TGCGCCAGCAGCTTGTCGCCGGGGGCTCGGCAGCCCCAGCATTTT. The rearrangement joins TRBV5-1 to TRBJ1-5; perhaps TRBD1 as D (6 bases). V was trimmed by 1 base and J by 7 bases, leaving 15 bases between them. The germline gives CDR1 SGHRS, CDR2 YFSETQ. This CDR3 comprises 15 residues.

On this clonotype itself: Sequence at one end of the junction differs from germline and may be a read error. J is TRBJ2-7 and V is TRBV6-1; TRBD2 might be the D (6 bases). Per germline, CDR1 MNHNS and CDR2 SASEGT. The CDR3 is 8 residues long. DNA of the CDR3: TGTGCCACCTCCGGGGGTCTCTTC. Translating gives CATSGGLF.

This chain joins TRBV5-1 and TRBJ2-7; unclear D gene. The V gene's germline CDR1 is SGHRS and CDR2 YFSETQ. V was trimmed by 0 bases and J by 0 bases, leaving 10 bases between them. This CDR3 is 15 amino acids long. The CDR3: CASSLASPGSYEQYF. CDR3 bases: TGCGCCAGCAGCTTGGCCTCGCCAGGCTCCTACGAGCAGTACTTC.

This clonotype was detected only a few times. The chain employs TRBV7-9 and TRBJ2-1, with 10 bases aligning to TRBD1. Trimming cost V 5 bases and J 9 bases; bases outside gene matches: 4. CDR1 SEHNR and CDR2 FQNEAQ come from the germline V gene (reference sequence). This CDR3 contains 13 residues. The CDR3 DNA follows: TGTGCCAGCAGCGGGGACAGGGGAAGTGAGCAGTTCTTC. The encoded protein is CASSGDRGSEQFF.

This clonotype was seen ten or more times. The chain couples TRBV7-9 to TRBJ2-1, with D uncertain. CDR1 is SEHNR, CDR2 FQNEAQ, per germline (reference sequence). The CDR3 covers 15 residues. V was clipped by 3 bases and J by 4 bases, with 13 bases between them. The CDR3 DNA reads TGTGCCAGCAGCTTTCGCGAGCTGGGTTACAATGAGCAGTTCTTC. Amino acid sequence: CASSFRELGYNEQFF.

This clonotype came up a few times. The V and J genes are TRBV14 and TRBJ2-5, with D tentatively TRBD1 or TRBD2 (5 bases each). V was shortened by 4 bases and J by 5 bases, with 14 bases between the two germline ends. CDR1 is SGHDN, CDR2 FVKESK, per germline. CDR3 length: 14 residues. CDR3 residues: CASSPQGPWETQYF. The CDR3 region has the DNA TGTGCCAGCAGCCCCCAGGGACCATGGGAGACCCAGTACTTC. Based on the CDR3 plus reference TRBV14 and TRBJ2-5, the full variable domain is EAGVTQFPSHSVIEKGQTVTLRCDPISGHDNLYWYRRVMGKEIKFLLHFVKESKQDESGMPNNRFLAERTGGTYSTLKVQPAELEDSGVYFCASSPQGPWETQYFGPGTRLLVL.

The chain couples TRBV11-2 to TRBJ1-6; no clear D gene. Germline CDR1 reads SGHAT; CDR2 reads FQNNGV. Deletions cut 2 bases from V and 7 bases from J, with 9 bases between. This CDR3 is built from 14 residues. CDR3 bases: TGTGCCAGCAGCTTATATGACATGAATTCACCCCTCCACTTT. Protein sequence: CASSLYDMNSPLHF.

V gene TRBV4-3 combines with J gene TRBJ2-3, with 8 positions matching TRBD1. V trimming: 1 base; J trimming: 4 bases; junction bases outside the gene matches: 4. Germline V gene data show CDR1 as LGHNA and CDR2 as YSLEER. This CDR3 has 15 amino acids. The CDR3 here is CASSQGTGIPDTQYF. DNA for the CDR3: TGCGCCAGCAGCCAAGGGACAGGGATTCCAGATACGCAGTATTTT.

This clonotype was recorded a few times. CDR3 sequence (DNA): TGCGCCAGCAGCCAAGAACGGGGCTGGCCTCAGTTCTTC. It encodes CASSQERGWPQFF. This chain connects TRBV4-1 to TRBJ2-1; D might be TRBD1 or TRBD2, each matching 5 bases. The CDR3 runs to 13 residues. Per the germline V gene, CDR1 is MGHRA and CDR2 is YSYEKL. Trimming shortened V by 0 bases and J by 13 bases, and 13 bases separated the two germline ends.

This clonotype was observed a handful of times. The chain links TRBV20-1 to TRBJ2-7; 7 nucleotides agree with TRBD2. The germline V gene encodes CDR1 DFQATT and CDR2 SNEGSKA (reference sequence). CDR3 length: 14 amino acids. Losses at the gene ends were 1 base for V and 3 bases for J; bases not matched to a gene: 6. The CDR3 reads CSARVPSGFYEQYF. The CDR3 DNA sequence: TGCAGTGCTAGAGTCCCTAGCGGCTTCTACGAGCAGTACTTC.

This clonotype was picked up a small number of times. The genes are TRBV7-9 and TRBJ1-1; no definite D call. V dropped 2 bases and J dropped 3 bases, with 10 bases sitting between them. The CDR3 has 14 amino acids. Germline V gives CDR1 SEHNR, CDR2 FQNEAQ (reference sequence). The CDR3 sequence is CASSLSIFDTEAFF. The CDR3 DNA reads TGTGCCAGCAGCTTAAGCATTTTCGACACTGAAGCTTTCTTT.

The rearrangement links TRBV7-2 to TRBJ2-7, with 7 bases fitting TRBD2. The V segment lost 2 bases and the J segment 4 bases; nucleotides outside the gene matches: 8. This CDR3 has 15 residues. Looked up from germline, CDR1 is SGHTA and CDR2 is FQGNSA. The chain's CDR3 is CASSLLGGSRYEQYF. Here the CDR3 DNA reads TGTGCCAGCAGCTTATTAGGCGGGAGTAGGTACGAGCAGTACTTC.

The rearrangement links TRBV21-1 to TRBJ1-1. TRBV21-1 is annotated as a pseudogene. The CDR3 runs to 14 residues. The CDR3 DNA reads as TGTGCCAGCAGCAAAAAGGACCTGAACACTGAAGCTTTCTTT. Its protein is CASSKKDLNTEAFF.

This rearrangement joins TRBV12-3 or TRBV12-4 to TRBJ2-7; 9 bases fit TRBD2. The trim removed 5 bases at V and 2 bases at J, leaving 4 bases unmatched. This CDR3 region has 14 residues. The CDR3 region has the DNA TGTGCCAGCAGTCGGACTAGCGCGACCTACGAGCAGTACTTC. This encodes CASSRTSATYEQYF.

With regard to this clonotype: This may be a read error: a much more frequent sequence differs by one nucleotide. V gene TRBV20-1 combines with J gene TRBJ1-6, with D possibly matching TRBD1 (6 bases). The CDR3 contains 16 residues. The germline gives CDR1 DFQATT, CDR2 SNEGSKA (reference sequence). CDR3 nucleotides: TGCTGTGCTAGCCCCCCGACAGGCGTCAATAATTCACCCCTCCACTTT. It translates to CCASPPTGVNNSPLHF.

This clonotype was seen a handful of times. CDR3 in DNA: TGTGCCAGCAGCTCACGGACATTAGGACTAGCGGGGGATTACAATGAGCAGTTCTTC. It yields the protein CASSSRTLGLAGDYNEQFF. The chain employs TRBV13 and TRBJ2-1, with TRBD2 matching over 13 bases. From germline, CDR1 is PRHDT and CDR2 FYEKMQ (reference sequence). V gave up 4 bases and J gave up 4 bases; unmatched junction bases: 13. The CDR3 totals 19 residues.

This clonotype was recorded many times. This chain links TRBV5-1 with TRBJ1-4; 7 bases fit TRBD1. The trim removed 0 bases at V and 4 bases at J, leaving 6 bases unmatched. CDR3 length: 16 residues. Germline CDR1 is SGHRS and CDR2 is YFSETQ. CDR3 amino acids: CASSLGQGVGNEKLFF. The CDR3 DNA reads TGCGCCAGCAGCTTGGGACAGGGAGTCGGTAATGAAAAACTGTTTTTT.

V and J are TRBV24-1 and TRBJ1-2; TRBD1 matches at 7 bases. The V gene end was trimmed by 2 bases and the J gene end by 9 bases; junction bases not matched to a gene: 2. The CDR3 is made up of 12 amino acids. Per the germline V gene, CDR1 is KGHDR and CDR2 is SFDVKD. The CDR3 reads CATSDWTGSYTF. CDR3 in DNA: TGTGCCACCAGTGATTGGACAGGAAGCTACACCTTC.

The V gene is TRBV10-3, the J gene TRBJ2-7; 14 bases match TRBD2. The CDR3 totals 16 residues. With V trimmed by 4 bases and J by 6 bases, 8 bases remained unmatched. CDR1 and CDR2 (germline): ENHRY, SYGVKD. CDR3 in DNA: TGTGCCATCAGTGTCTCAGGACTAGCGGGAGGAGGCGAGCAGTACTTC. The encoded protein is CAISVSGLAGGGEQYF.

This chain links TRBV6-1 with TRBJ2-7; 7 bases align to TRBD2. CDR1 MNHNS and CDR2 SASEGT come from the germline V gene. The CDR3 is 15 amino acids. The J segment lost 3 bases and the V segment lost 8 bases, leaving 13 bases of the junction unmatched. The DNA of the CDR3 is TGTGCCAGCCATAAGGCGGGGGTCACAAACTACGAGCAGTACTTC. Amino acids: CASHKAGVTNYEQYF.

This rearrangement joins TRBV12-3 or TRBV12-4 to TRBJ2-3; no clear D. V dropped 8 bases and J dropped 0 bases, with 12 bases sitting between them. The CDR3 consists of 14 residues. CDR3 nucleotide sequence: TGTGCCAGCGGCCGGATCCCTAGCACAGATACGCAGTATTTT. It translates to CASGRIPSTDTQYF.

CDR3 DNA: TGTGCCAGCAGTTCCCCGACAGGGAAGGATACGCAGTATTTT. Translating it yields CASSSPTGKDTQYF. The chain employs TRBV28 and TRBJ2-3; 7 bases are a match to TRBD1. V lost 4 bases and J lost 6; bases outside the gene matches: 7. The CDR3 sequence is 14 residues long. Germline-derived CDR1 and CDR2 are MDHEN and SYDVKM.

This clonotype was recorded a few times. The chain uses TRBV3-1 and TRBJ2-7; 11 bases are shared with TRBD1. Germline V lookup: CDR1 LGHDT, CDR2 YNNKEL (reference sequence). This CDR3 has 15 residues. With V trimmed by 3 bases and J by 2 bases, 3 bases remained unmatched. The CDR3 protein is CASSHTDRGPYEQYF. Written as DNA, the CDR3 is TGTGCCAGCAGCCACACGGACAGGGGGCCCTACGAGCAGTACTTC.